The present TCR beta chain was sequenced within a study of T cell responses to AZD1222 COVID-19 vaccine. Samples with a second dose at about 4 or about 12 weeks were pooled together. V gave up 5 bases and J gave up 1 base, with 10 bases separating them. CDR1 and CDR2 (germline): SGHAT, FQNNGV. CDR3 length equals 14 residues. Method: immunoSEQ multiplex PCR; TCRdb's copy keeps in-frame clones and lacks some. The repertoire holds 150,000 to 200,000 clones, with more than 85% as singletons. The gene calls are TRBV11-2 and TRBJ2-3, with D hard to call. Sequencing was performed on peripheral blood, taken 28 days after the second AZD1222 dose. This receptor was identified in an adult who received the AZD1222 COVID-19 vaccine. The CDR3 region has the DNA TGTGCCAGCAGCGCCTACTCCGGCACAGATACGCAGTATTTT. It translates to CASSAYSGTDTQYF.